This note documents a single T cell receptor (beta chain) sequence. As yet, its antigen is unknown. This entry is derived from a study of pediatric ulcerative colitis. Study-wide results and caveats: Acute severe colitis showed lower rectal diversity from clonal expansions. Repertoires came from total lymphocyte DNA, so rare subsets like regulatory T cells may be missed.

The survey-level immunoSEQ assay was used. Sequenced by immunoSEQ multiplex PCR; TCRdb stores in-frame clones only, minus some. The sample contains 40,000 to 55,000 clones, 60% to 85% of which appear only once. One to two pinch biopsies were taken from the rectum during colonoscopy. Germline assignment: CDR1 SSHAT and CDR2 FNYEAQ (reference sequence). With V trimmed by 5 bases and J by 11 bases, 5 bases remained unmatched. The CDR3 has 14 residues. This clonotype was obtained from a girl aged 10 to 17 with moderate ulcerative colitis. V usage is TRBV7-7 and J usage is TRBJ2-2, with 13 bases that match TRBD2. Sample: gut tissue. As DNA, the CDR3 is TGTGCCAGCAGCCGGACTAGCGGGAGATCAGAGCTGTTTTTT. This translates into CASSRTSGRSELFF.